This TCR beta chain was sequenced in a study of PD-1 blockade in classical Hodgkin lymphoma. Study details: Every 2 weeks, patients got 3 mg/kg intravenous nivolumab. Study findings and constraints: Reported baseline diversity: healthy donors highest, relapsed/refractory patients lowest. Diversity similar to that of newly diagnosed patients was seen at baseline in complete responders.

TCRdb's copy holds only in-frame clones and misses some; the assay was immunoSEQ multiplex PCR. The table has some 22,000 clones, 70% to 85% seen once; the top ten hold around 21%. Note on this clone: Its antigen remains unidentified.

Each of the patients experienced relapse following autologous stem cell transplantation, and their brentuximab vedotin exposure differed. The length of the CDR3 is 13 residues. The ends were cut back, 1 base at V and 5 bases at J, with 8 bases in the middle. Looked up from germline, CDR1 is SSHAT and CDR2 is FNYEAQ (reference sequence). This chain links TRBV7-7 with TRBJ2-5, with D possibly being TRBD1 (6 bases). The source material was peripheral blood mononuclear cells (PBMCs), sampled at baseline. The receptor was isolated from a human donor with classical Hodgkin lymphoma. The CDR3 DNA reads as TGTGCCAGCAGCTTAGACAGGGCTGAGACCCAGTACTTC. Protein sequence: CASSLDRAETQYF.